Below, 23 T cell receptor beta chains from the same sample are listed, as sequenced in a study of T cells in Graves' hyperthyroidism and ophthalmopathy. Researchers took RNA transcripts and amplified the TCR beta CDR3 regions from them. TCR CDR3 regions were first amplified by RT-PCR with HTBI primers. MiXCR, applied by TCRdb to the multiplex PCR reads, yields one record per CDR3 protein. The sample lists some 370,000 distinct CDR3 sequences, around 15% seen once, with around 30% in the top ten. The material sequenced was blood. These receptor sequences come from a man aged 50-60 years with Graves' ophthalmopathy.

A note on this clonotype: One base away lies a much larger clone, so this may be a sequencing read error. The chain employs TRBV20-1 and TRBJ2-1, with 10 bases that match TRBD2. This CDR3 has 14 residues. Germline-derived CDR1 and CDR2 are DFQATT and SNEGSKA (reference sequence). The CDR3 region has the DNA TGCACTGCTCTTGCTAGCGGGAGTTACAATGAGCAGTTCTTC. Protein sequence: CTALASGSYNEQFF.

This clonotype occurred many times. V and J are TRBV20-1 and TRBJ1-2; TRBD1 agrees at 9 bases. This CDR3 comprises 12 residues. The junction had 4 bases not matched to a gene; V was cut back by 4 bases and J by 7 bases. Per the germline V gene, CDR1 is DFQATT and CDR2 is SNEGSKA (reference sequence). CDR3 sequence: CSAKGQGGGYTF. CDR3 nucleotides: TGCAGTGCTAAGGGACAGGGTGGTGGCTACACCTTC.

There are a few counts of this clonotype. The chain joins TRBV10-2 to TRBJ2-1; D unresolved. Trimming left V 0 bases short and J 9 bases short, with 6 bases between. CDR3 length: 12 residues. The germline V gene has CDR1 WSHSY and CDR2 SAAADI. The CDR3 sequence: CASSESSSEQFF. The CDR3 nucleotides read TGCGCCAGCAGTGAGTCAAGTTCTGAGCAGTTCTTC.

This clonotype was counted many times. J is TRBJ2-5 and V is TRBV3-1; D call uncertain. Germline values: CDR1 LGHDT, CDR2 YNNKEL (reference sequence). There are 16 residues in the CDR3. Trimming left V 1 base short and J 1 base short, with 13 bases between. CDR3 amino acids: CASSQAWAPSQETQYF. As DNA, the CDR3 is TGTGCCAGCAGCCAAGCTTGGGCACCCAGCCAAGAGACCCAGTACTTC.

This clonotype was picked up many times. The rearrangement links TRBV18 to TRBJ2-7; D call uncertain. The V and J ends lost 5 bases and 2 bases respectively, with 10 bases between them. CDR1 KGHSH and CDR2 LQKENI come from the germline V gene. The CDR3 is 13 residues long. This CDR3 reads CASSNPQTYEQYF. CDR3 nucleotides: TGTGCCAGCTCAAATCCACAGACCTACGAGCAGTACTTC.

This clonotype came up a few times. V and J are TRBV11-2 and TRBJ2-5; no clear D gene. The germline V and J ends were trimmed by 7 bases and 2 bases, with 5 bases remaining between them. The CDR3 sequence is 11 residues long. CDR1 is SGHAT and CDR2 is FQNNGV in the germline V gene. The CDR3 here is CASNNQETQYF. In DNA form, the CDR3 reads TGTGCCAGCAACAATCAAGAGACCCAGTACTTC.

This clonotype was seen more than once but under ten times. This sequence joins TRBV19 and TRBJ2-6; 8 nucleotides align to TRBD1. The CDR3 runs 16 residues. CDR1 is LNHDA, CDR2 SQIVND, per germline (reference sequence). Unmatched junction bases numbered 20, after V lost 10 bases and J lost 12 bases. CDR3 DNA: TGTGCCACCCAGGACAGGGAACCCTTTTCCGATCGCGTCCTGACTTTC. Translating gives CATQDREPFSDRVLTF.

This clonotype was picked up many times. The V call is TRBV15, the J call TRBJ1-5, with D uncertain. V gave up 1 base and J gave up 0 bases, with 13 bases separating them. Germline V gene sequence: CDR1 LNHNV, CDR2 YYDKDF (reference sequence). The CDR3 contains 17 residues. For the CDR3, the DNA is TGTGCCACCAGCAGAGGGGATCTCGGAATTAGCAATCAGCCCCAGCATTTT. It specifies CATSRGDLGISNQPQHF.

This clonotype was counted at least ten times. J is TRBJ2-3 and V is TRBV15; possibly TRBD2 for D (5 bases). V lost 7 bases and J 0 bases, leaving 17 bases between the germline ends. The CDR3 has 16 amino acids. Germline values: CDR1 LNHNV, CDR2 YYDKDF (reference sequence). CDR3 protein: CATTLRSGSSTDTQYF. The CDR3 bases are TGTGCCACCACCTTAAGGAGCGGATCTAGCACAGATACGCAGTATTTT.

This clonotype was observed a single time. A read error may be the cause here, since a much bigger clone is one base away. The chain employs TRBV6-1 and TRBJ1-1; 11 positions agree with TRBD1. Germline loops: CDR1 MNHNS, CDR2 SASEGT. The V segment lost 4 bases and the J segment 3 bases; nucleotides outside the gene matches: 4. The CDR3 has 15 residues. The CDR3 sequence is CASSGPGQGDTEAFF. In nucleotides, the CDR3 is TGTGCCAGCAGTGGTCCGGGACAGGGGGACACTGAAGCTTTCTTT.

CDR3 DNA sequence: TGTGCCAGCAGTCAGATCGGACGGTCCGTGTCCTACGAGCAGTACTTC. This sequence encodes CASSQIGRSVSYEQYF. V and J are TRBV6-1 and TRBJ2-7; D is unresolved. Germline assignment: CDR1 MNHNS and CDR2 SASEGT. Trimming took off 5 bases at V and 1 base at J, with 18 bases between the two ends. This CDR3 contains 16 residues.

There are many counts of this clonotype. The genes are TRBV9 and TRBJ1-2, with a weak D call TRBD1 (6 bases). The CDR3 loop spans 14 amino acids. Germline V gene lookup returns CDR1 SGDLS and CDR2 YYNGEE. V lost 3 bases and J 1 base, leaving 10 bases between the germline ends. The CDR3 loop is CASSESQGNYGYTF. DNA of the CDR3: TGTGCCAGCAGCGAATCACAGGGTAACTATGGCTACACCTTC. Full variable domain (remainder filled in from reference TRBV9 and TRBJ1-2): DSGVTQTPKHLITATGQRVTLRCSPRSGDLSVYWYQQSLDQGLQFLIQYYNGEERAKGNILERFSAQQFPDLHSELNLSSLELGDSALYFCASSESQGNYGYTFGSGTRLTVV.

This clonotype was seen many times. The chain links TRBV20-1 to TRBJ2-1; D is ambiguous. CDR3 length: 12 residues. From germline, CDR1 is DFQATT and CDR2 SNEGSKA (reference sequence). Trimming cost V 6 bases and J 7 bases, with 13 bases left between them. For the CDR3, the DNA is TGCAGTGCACTCTTGGGGTTGAATGAGCAGTTCTTC. Protein product: CSALLGLNEQFF.

V usage is TRBV20-1 and J usage is TRBJ2-5; D may be TRBD1 or TRBD2 (5 bases each). The V and J ends lost 3 bases and 1 base respectively, with 15 bases between them. Per the germline V gene, CDR1 is DFQATT and CDR2 is SNEGSKA (reference sequence). This CDR3 region has 15 residues. The CDR3 bases are TGCAGTGCTAGGAGGGGCAGGGCGTCCCAAGAGACCCAGTACTTC. It encodes CSARRGRASQETQYF.

CDR3 sequence (DNA): TGTGCCAGCAGTTACAGGGTCCGTGGGAACACTGAAGCTTTCTTT. Amino acid sequence: CASSYRVRGNTEAFF. The rearrangement joins TRBV6-5 to TRBJ1-1, with D uncertain. Trimming pared 2 bases from V and 1 base from J, leaving 11 bases between. This CDR3 comprises 15 residues. From germline, CDR1 is MNHEY and CDR2 SVGAGI.

A word on this clonotype: At one end the junction does not follow the germline gene, possibly because of a read error. The V and J genes are TRBV12-3 or TRBV12-4 and TRBJ1-3; D possibly corresponds to TRBD1 (5 bases). This CDR3 is built from 14 residues. The CDR3 loop reads CASSFPRAGTTIYF. CDR3 DNA sequence: TGTGCCAGCAGTTTCCCCAGGGCTGGAACCACCATATATTTT.

This clonotype has ten or more counts. The V call is TRBV30, the J call TRBJ1-1; 11 bases align to TRBD1. Trimming at V came to 3 bases and at J to 4 bases, leaving 1 base not matched to a gene. Germline V lookup: CDR1 GTSNPN, CDR2 SVGIG (reference sequence). The CDR3 loop spans 13 amino acids. CDR3 in DNA: TGTGCCTGGAGAGGGACAGGGGGCACTGAAGCTTTCTTT. Protein: CAWRGTGGTEAFF.

This clonotype was counted at least ten times. This chain uses TRBV28 with TRBJ2-2, with D possibly TRBD2 on 5 matching bases. The CDR3 length is 13 residues. The V gene's germline CDR1 is MDHEN and CDR2 SYDVKM. The chain's CDR3 is CAIAQTNTGELFF. CDR3 nucleotide sequence: TGTGCAATAGCGCAGACGAACACCGGGGAGCTGTTTTTT.

This clonotype was observed at least ten times. The CDR3 is CSAPPGQGRQETQYF. The CDR3 DNA reads as TGCAGTGCTCCCCCGGGACAGGGGCGACAAGAGACCCAGTACTTC. This chain joins TRBV20-1 and TRBJ2-5, with 10 bases that match TRBD1. Germline V CDR1 and CDR2: DFQATT, SNEGSKA (reference sequence). Unmatched junction bases numbered 8, after V lost 5 bases and J lost 2 bases. This CDR3 is built from 15 residues.

This clonotype came up many times. V and J are TRBV18 and TRBJ2-3, with D perhaps assigned TRBD1 or TRBD2 (6 bases each). The V gene's germline CDR1 is KGHSH and CDR2 LQKENI. The CDR3 contains 15 residues. V was clipped by 1 base and J by 7 bases, with 15 bases between them. The CDR3 sequence is CASSPLLGGGNTQYF. In nucleotides, the CDR3 is TGTGCCAGCTCACCACTTCTGGGGGGCGGAAATACGCAGTATTTT. The entire variable domain, with the rest obtained from reference TRBV18 and TRBJ2-3, is as follows: NAGVMQNPRHLVRRRGQEARLRCSPMKGHSHVYWYRQLPEEGLKFMVYLQKENIIDESGMPKERFSAEFPKEGPSILRIQQVVRGDSAAYFCASSPLLGGGNTQYFGPGTRLTVL.

This clonotype came up a few times. The chain is built from TRBV29-1 and TRBJ1-1; possible D gene TRBD1, 5 bases. The CDR3 has 13 residues. V was pared by 4 bases and J by 0 bases, with 9 bases between. Germline lookup yields CDR1 SQVTM and CDR2 ANQGSEA. CDR3 coding DNA: TGCAGCGTTGGGGGGACGGTGAACACTGAAGCTTTCTTT. Translating gives CSVGGTVNTEAFF.

This clonotype was counted at least ten times. The rearrangement links TRBV5-1 to TRBJ2-1; D not resolved. Germline values: CDR1 SGHRS, CDR2 YFSETQ. Trimming pared 0 bases from V and 0 bases from J, leaving 4 bases between. This CDR3 comprises 14 residues. CDR3 sequence (DNA): TGCGCCAGCAGCTTGGATGTCTCCTACAATGAGCAGTTCTTC. It yields the protein CASSLDVSYNEQFF.

The chain combines TRBV28 with TRBJ2-7; D gene unclear. Per the germline V gene, CDR1 is MDHEN and CDR2 is SYDVKM. V lost 6 bases and J lost 4, with 13 bases in between. This CDR3 has 13 residues. The CDR3 loop is CASSKRARYEQYF. As DNA, the CDR3 is TGTGCCAGCAGCAAACGAGCCCGATACGAGCAGTACTTC.